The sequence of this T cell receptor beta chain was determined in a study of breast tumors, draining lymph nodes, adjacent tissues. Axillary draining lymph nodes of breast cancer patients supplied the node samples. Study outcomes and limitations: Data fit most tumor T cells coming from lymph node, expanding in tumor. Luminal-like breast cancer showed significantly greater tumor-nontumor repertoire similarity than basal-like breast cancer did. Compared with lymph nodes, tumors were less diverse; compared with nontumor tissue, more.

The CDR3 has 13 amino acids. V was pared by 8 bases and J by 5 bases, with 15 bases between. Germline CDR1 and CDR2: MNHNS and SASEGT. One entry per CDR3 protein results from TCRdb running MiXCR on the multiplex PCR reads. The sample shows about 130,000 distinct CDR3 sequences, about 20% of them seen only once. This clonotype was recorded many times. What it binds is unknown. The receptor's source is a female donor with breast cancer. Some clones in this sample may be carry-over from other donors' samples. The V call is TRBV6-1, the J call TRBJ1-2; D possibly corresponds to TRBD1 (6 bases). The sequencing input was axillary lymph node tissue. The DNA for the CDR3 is TGTGCCAGCGAGAGAGGACAGAAATATGGCTACACCTTC. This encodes CASERGQKYGYTF.